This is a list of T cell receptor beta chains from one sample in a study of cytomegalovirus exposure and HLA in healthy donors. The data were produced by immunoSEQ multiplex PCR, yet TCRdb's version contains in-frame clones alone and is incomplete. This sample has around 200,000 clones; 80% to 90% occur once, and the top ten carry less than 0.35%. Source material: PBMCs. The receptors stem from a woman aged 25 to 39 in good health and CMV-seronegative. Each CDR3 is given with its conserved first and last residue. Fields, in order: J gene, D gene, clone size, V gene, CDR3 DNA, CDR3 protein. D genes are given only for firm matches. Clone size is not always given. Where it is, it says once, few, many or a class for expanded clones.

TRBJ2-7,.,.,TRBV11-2,TGTGCCAGCAGCTTAGGACGAGGCAGCCCCTACGGGCAGTACTTC,CASSLGRGSPYGQYF
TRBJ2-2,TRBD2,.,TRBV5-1,TGCGCCAGCAGCCCGGGACTAGCGGTCGGGGAGCTGTTTTTT,CASSPGLAVGELFF
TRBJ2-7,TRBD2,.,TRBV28,TGTGCCAGCGTCCCGCTAGCGGCCTCCTACGAGCAGTACTTC,CASVPLAASYEQYF
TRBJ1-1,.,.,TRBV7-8,TGTGCCAGCAGCTCGACAGGGAACACTGAAGCTTTCTTT,CASSSTGNTEAFF
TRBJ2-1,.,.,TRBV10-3,TGTGCCATCAGTGAGGCCAGGGATGATGAGCAGTTCTTC,CAISEARDDEQFF
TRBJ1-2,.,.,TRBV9,TGTGCCAGCAGCCCCTGGGGAGAGAACTATGGCTACACCTTC,CASSPWGENYGYTF
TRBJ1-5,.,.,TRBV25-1,TGTGCCAGCAGTGACAGGGACAATCAGCCCCAGCATTTT,CASSDRDNQPQHF
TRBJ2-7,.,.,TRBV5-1,TGCGCCAGCAGCTTGGCGGACAGCGATTACGAGCAGTACTTC,CASSLADSDYEQYF
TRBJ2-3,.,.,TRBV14,TGTGCCAGCAGCCTATCCCGAGGGGGAATCACAGATACGCAGTATTTT,CASSLSRGGITDTQYF
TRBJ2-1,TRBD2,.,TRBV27,TGTGCCACCACGGCTTTGGGAGGGCCAGACAATGAGCAGTTCTTC,CATTALGGPDNEQFF
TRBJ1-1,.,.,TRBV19,TGTGCCAGTAGTATGAGGGTTGAGAACACTGAAGCTTTCTTT,CASSMRVENTEAFF
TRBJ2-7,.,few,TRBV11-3,TGTGCCACCAATAGAGGGGGTTACGAGCAGTACTTC,CATNRGGYEQYF
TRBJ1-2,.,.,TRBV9,TGTGCCAGCAGCAATGGGGGGGTTTCACGATATGGCTACACCTTC,CASSNGGVSRYGYTF
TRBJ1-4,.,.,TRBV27,TGTGCCAGCAGTCCCCTAAAGGGGGCAACTAATGAAAAACTGTTTTTT,CASSPLKGATNEKLFF
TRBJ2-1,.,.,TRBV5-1,TGCGCCAGCAGCTTGGATGTCGGAGCCTACAATGAGCAGTTCTTC,CASSLDVGAYNEQFF
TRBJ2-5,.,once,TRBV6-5,TGTGCCAGCAGTAGACAGTCCTCCGGGCAAGAGACCCAGTACTTC,CASSRQSSGQETQYF
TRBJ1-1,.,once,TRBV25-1,TGTGCCAGCAGTGAATGGGAGGGGCGCACTGAAGCTTTCTTT,CASSEWEGRTEAFF
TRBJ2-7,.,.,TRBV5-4,TGTGCCAGCAGCCTCGACTTGGCCTACGAGCAGTACTTC,CASSLDLAYEQYF
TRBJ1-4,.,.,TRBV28,TGTGCCAGCAGTTTAGCGGGGCAGGCTAATGAAAAACTGTTTTTT,CASSLAGQANEKLFF
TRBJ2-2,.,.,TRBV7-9,TGTGCCAGCAGCCCGACAGAGAACACCGGGGAGCTGTTTTTT,CASSPTENTGELFF
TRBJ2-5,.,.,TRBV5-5,TGTGCCAGCAGCTCTCCCCCGCTAGCGAAAGAGACCCAGTACTTC,CASSSPPLAKETQYF
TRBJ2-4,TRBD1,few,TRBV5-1,TGCGCCAGCAGCTTGACAGGGGGCGCGGACATTCAGTACTTC,CASSLTGGADIQYF
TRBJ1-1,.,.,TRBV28,TGTGCCAGCAGTTCGAATCGGAGGAAAGCTTTCTTT,CASSSNRRKAFF
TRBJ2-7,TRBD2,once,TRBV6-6,TGTGCCAGCACCCGGGCTGCGGGAGGACTCTCGGAGCAGTACTTC,CASTRAAGGLSEQYF
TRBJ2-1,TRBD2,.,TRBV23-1,TGCGCCAGCAGCCCAGGTGGGCGGGGGGACAATGAGCAGTTCTTC,CASSPGGRGDNEQFF
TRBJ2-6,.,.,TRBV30,TGTGCCTGGAGTGTGACAGCTCCTGGGGCCAACGTCCTGACTTTC,CAWSVTAPGANVLTF
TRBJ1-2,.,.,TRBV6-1,TGTGCCAGCAGTGAAGAGGGGTTAGGTGGCTACACCTTC,CASSEEGLGGYTF
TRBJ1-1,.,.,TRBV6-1,TGTGCCAGCAGTGGAACCAGGAACACTGAAGCTTTCTTT,CASSGTRNTEAFF
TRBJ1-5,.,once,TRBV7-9,TGTGCCAGCAGCTTAGGGGGGGAACCTCAGCCCCAGCATTTT,CASSLGGEPQPQHF